Each of the 25 T cell receptor beta chains below was sequenced from the same sample in a study of blood T cell repertoires in COVID-19. Only in-frame clones appear in the TCRdb table, and some are missing; sequencing was by immunoSEQ multiplex PCR. The table has roughly 200,000 clones, approximately 86% seen once. The sample was PBMCs or T cells enriched from blood (not recorded which). The receptors originated from a woman aged 25 to 39 who had been exposed to COVID-19.

This chain links TRBV5-1 with TRBJ1-4; 9 nucleotides line up with TRBD1. Trimming removed 0 bases from V and 8 bases from J; junction bases left unmatched: 11. Germline CDR1 SGHRS, CDR2 YFSETQ. This CDR3 comprises 17 residues. The CDR3 region is CASSLVVTGGIGEKLFF. CDR3 nucleotides: TGCGCCAGCAGCTTGGTCGTGACAGGGGGGATTGGGGAAAAACTGTTTTTT.

The J gene is TRBJ2-3, the V gene TRBV5-5, with unresolved D. Trimming took 3 bases from V and 2 from J, leaving 13 bases between them. The CDR3 length is 15 residues. Germline CDR1 is SGHKS and CDR2 is YYEKEE (reference sequence). The DNA of the CDR3 is TGTGCCAGCAGCTCGGTACAGCTCAACACAGATACGCAGTATTTT. Amino acid sequence: CASSSVQLNTDTQYF.

The chain uses TRBV18 and TRBJ1-2; D remains unclear. The V gene lost 1 base and the J gene lost 3 bases, with 12 bases spanning the gap. This CDR3 contains 15 residues. Germline CDR1 KGHSH, CDR2 LQKENI. The CDR3 DNA is TGTGCCAGCTCACCACGGGCCCAGGATGACTATGGCTACACCTTC. Amino acid sequence: CASSPRAQDDYGYTF.

This clone was observed a single time. V gene TRBV21-1 combines with J gene TRBJ1-1. TRBV21-1 is an annotated pseudogene. The CDR3 covers 15 residues. The DNA of the CDR3 is TGTGCCAGCAGCAAAGAACCGGGAGGGTACACTGAAGCTTTCTTT. Translation: CASSKEPGGYTEAFF.

This clone has just one count. The chain uses TRBV5-6 and TRBJ1-2, with D possibly TRBD1 on 5 matching bases. V was pared by 0 bases and J by 10 bases, with 10 bases between. There are 12 residues in the CDR3. Germline CDR1 is SGHDT and CDR2 is YYEEEE. DNA of the CDR3: TGTGCCAGCAGCTTGGCTCCCAGGGACTACACCTTC. Translating gives CASSLAPRDYTF.

Only one count was recorded for this clone. V and J are TRBV28 and TRBJ1-2; maybe TRBD1 (5 bases). The CDR3 contains 15 residues. V lost 5 bases and J lost 2, with 15 bases in between. Per germline, CDR1 MDHEN and CDR2 SYDVKM. CDR3 protein: CASSGTEDKNYGYTF. In DNA form, the CDR3 reads TGTGCCAGCAGTGGAACCGAGGACAAGAACTATGGCTACACCTTC.

The chain uses TRBV3-1 (or the pseudogene TRBV3-2) and TRBJ1-2, with 9 bases lining up with TRBD1. The CDR3 has 15 amino acids. Germline V gene data show CDR1 as LGHDT and CDR2 as YNNKEL (reference sequence). V dropped 6 bases and J dropped 4; count of bases not matched to a gene: 9. In DNA form, the CDR3 reads TGTGCCAGCAGACCCAACAGGGGGCAGAGCTATGGCTACACCTTC. This encodes CASRPNRGQSYGYTF.

This clone was recorded once. The chain employs TRBV21-1 and TRBJ2-3; no check of the table's D call, TRBD2, against the DNA was made. TRBV21-1 is tagged as a pseudogene. The CDR3 consists of 15 residues. CDR3 sequence (DNA): TGTGCCAGCAGCATCAGGGACTTCGGCACAGATACGCAGTATTTT. Amino acid sequence: CASSIRDFGTDTQYF.

This chain uses TRBV25-1 with TRBJ1-2; 8 nucleotides agree with TRBD1. Germline CDR1 reads MGHDK; CDR2 reads SYGVNS. CDR3 length equals 13 residues. V lost 7 bases and J lost 8; bases outside the gene matches: 9. CDR3 loop: CASTTQGARGYTF. CDR3 nucleotide sequence: TGTGCCAGCACTACGCAGGGGGCACGGGGCTACACCTTC.

The chain combines TRBV7-8 with TRBJ2-2; 9 bases are a match to TRBD1. Unmatched junction bases numbered 15, after V lost 5 bases and J lost 11 bases. The germline V gene encodes CDR1 SGHVS and CDR2 FQNEAQ. There are 16 residues in the CDR3. The CDR3: CASSTDLRTGVLELFF. The DNA of the CDR3 is TGTGCCAGCAGCACCGATTTGAGGACAGGGGTACTAGAGCTGTTTTTT.

This chain connects TRBV5-1 to TRBJ1-3; a weak D match, TRBD1 (6 bases). The CDR3 loop spans 14 amino acids. Trimming took 0 bases from V and 5 from J, leaving 9 bases between them. CDR1 and CDR2 from the germline V gene are SGHRS and YFSETQ. The CDR3 here is CASSLGQARNTIYF. The CDR3 DNA sequence: TGCGCCAGCAGCTTGGGACAGGCCCGAAACACCATATATTTT.

The chain has TRBV11-2 and TRBJ2-5; a weak D match, TRBD2 (5 bases). V was pared by 3 bases and J by 2 bases, with 13 bases between. There are 15 residues in the CDR3. Germline lookup yields CDR1 SGHAT and CDR2 FQNNGV. DNA for the CDR3: TGTGCCAGCAGCTTTAGGAGGCCCCCTCAAGAGACCCAGTACTTC. Protein sequence: CASSFRRPPQETQYF.

This chain joins TRBV6-5 and TRBJ1-2; D perhaps matches TRBD1 (5 bases). The CDR3 extends over 13 amino acids. V lost 2 bases and J 6 bases, leaving 10 bases between the germline ends. Germline V gene lookup returns CDR1 MNHEY and CDR2 SVGAGI. The CDR3, as DNA: TGTGCCAGCAGTTACGGTAGGGGCAATGGCTACACCTTC. This codes for CASSYGRGNGYTF.

This clone was picked up one time. The chain couples TRBV30 to TRBJ1-1, with TRBD1 identical over 9 bases. V gave up 8 bases and J gave up 8 bases; unmatched junction bases: 15. The CDR3 has 14 residues. Per the germline V gene, CDR1 is GTSNPN and CDR2 is SVGIG (reference sequence). The CDR3 DNA follows: TGTGCCCTCGGACAGGGGCCTAGAAATCAGGAAGCTTTCTTT. Translated: CALGQGPRNQEAFF.

This chain joins TRBV7-9 and TRBJ1-3; D might be TRBD1 (5 bases). This CDR3 is 15 amino acids long. Germline CDR1 SEHNR, CDR2 FQNEAQ (reference sequence). The V and J ends lost 6 bases and 0 bases respectively, with 12 bases between them. The CDR3 protein is CASSPMTVSGNTIYF. The CDR3 DNA is TGTGCCAGCAGTCCTATGACAGTCTCTGGAAACACCATATATTTT.

The chain has TRBV5-6 and TRBJ1-3; 7 bases align to TRBD1. CDR1 and CDR2 from the germline V gene are SGHDT and YYEEEE. The CDR3 has 17 amino acids. J lost 0 bases, V lost 3 bases, and 9 bases had no gene match. In nucleotides, the CDR3 is TGTGCCAGCAGCTACGTAGACAGGGAGTTCTCTGGAAACACCATATATTTT. It yields the protein CASSYVDREFSGNTIYF.

The gene calls are TRBV5-1 and TRBJ2-7, with D tentatively TRBD2 (5 bases). CDR1 SGHRS and CDR2 YFSETQ come from the germline V gene. Trimming shortened V by 0 bases and J by 5 bases, and 9 bases separated the two germline ends. The CDR3 loop spans 13 amino acids. The CDR3 reads CASSLGPGNEQYF. CDR3 nucleotides: TGCGCCAGCAGCTTGGGACCGGGGAACGAGCAGTACTTC.

This clone occurred a few times. The chain joins TRBV6-5 to TRBJ2-3; no clear D gene. This CDR3 is built from 13 residues. Trimming removed 5 bases from V and 0 bases from J, with 6 bases in between. Per the germline V gene, CDR1 is MNHEY and CDR2 is SVGAGI. DNA of the CDR3: TGTGCCAGCAGTCTACTTAGCACAGATACGCAGTATTTT. Its protein product is CASSLLSTDTQYF.

This chain joins TRBV27 and TRBJ1-3; tentative D call: TRBD1 (6 bases). Trimming pared 6 bases from V and 0 bases from J, leaving 12 bases between. This CDR3 contains 15 residues. Germline V gene sequence: CDR1 MNHEY, CDR2 SMNVEV (reference sequence). The CDR3 spells CASRKDRSSGNTIYF. CDR3 nucleotides: TGTGCCAGCAGGAAAGACAGGAGCTCTGGAAACACCATATATTTT.

This clone was seen a handful of times. The CDR3 reads CASSPPDRINTEAFF. CDR3 DNA: TGTGCCAGCTCACCCCCGGACAGGATTAACACTGAAGCTTTCTTT. The V call is TRBV18, the J call TRBJ1-1; 7 nucleotides match TRBD1. V lost 3 bases and J lost 2; bases outside the gene matches: 6. Germline-derived CDR1 and CDR2 are KGHSH and LQKENI. This CDR3 is 15 amino acids long.

The genes are TRBV5-1 and TRBJ1-1; the match to TRBD1 covers 10 bases. The CDR3 is 13 amino acids. Germline V gene sequence: CDR1 SGHRS, CDR2 YFSETQ. V trimming: 4 bases; J trimming: 5 bases; junction bases outside the gene matches: 2. DNA of the CDR3: TGCGCCAGCAGCCGGGACAGGGGTACTGAAGCTTTCTTT. Encoded protein: CASSRDRGTEAFF.

The gene calls are TRBV7-3 and TRBJ1-2; the match to TRBD1 covers 11 bases. This CDR3 is built from 14 residues. Germline CDR1 and CDR2: SGHTA and FQGTGA. Trimming removed 4 bases from V and 5 bases from J; junction bases left unmatched: 3. CDR3 region: CASSSGQGAYGYTF. The CDR3 DNA sequence: TGTGCCAGCAGCTCCGGACAGGGGGCATATGGCTACACCTTC.

The CDR3 loop reads CASTRSNQPQHF. The CDR3 DNA follows: TGTGCCAGCACCCGTAGCAATCAGCCCCAGCATTTT. The genes are TRBV12-3 or TRBV12-4 and TRBJ1-5; D gene ambiguous. V was pared by 7 bases and J by 0 bases, with 4 bases between. The CDR3 runs to 12 residues.

CDR3 bases: TGTGCCAGCAGCTTAAAGGGGGACAGGGCCGAGCAGTACTTC. Translated: CASSLKGDRAEQYF. The chain recombines TRBV7-3 with TRBJ2-7; 9 nucleotides match TRBD1. This CDR3 has 14 residues. Germline V gene data show CDR1 as SGHTA and CDR2 as FQGTGA. V trimming: 1 base; J trimming: 6 bases; junction bases outside the gene matches: 4.

This chain uses TRBV5-5 with TRBJ1-2, with D possibly being TRBD1 (5 bases). Trimming shortened V by 0 bases and J by 3 bases, and 15 bases separated the two germline ends. This CDR3 region has 16 residues. CDR1 is SGHKS, CDR2 YYEKEE, per germline (reference sequence). CDR3 sequence: CASSLVIPGLYYGYTF. DNA of the CDR3: TGTGCCAGCAGCTTGGTTATACCAGGGTTGTACTATGGCTACACCTTC.